This entry features one T cell receptor beta chain sequence. Its target is unknown. The germline CDR1 and CDR2 sequences are SGHRS and YFSETQ. This CDR3 comprises 14 residues. The ends lost 4 bases at V and 9 bases at J; junction bases unmatched: 9. Primers: 60 Vbeta forward and 13 Jbeta reverse. Repertoires were generated with immunoSEQ multiplex PCR, while TCRdb's copy carries only in-frame clones and drops some. The data hold about 160,000 clones, with more than 75% observed a single time. This record comes from a study of cytomegalovirus exposure and HLA in healthy donors. Findings of the study overall: Links to common viral pathogens appeared, in a later analysis, for several of the most significant clusters.

J is TRBJ2-1 and V is TRBV5-1, with 8 bases lining up with TRBD1. The sequenced material came from PBMCs. The clonotype originates from a young man in good health and CMV-seropositive. This chain's CDR3 is CASSPGTGRGEQFF. In DNA form, the CDR3 reads TGCGCCAGCAGCCCAGGGACAGGACGCGGTGAGCAGTTCTTC. Using reference TRBV5-1 and TRBJ2-1 for the parts outside the CDR3, the full variable domain is KAGVTQTPRYLIKTRGQQVTLSCSPISGHRSVSWYQQTPGQGLQFLFEYFSETQRNKGNFPGRFSGRQFSNSRSEMNVSTLELGDSALYLCASSPGTGRGEQFFGPGTRLTVL.